The entry below gives a single T cell receptor beta chain sequence along with its context. In the original processing: Quantification of nucleated cells was approximated via reference gene primer amplification. TCRdb keeps only in-frame clones here, not all; method: immunoSEQ multiplex PCR. V and J calls and clone size are given by that table; D and trimming were obtained from the DNA. The table shows around 100,000 clones, with 90% occurring only once. The sample comes from a study of blood T cell repertoires in COVID-19. Study-level background: Both acute and convalescent COVID-19 samples were obtained from the United States, Italy and Spain. Sources were T cells, B-cell-depleted T cells, or PBMCs; the material itself was cDNA or gDNA.

The sample taken for sequencing was peripheral blood. The sequence derives from a man between 45 and 60 years old with acute or convalescent COVID-19.

For the CDR3, the DNA is TGTGCCAGCAGTCTTAGCGGCAGTGGGTACAATGAGCAGTTCTTC. Translating gives CASSLSGSGYNEQFF. V gene TRBV11-2 combines with J gene TRBJ2-1; the D gene is possibly TRBD2 (6 bases). The V and J ends lost 6 bases and 4 bases respectively, with 16 bases between them. The CDR3 extends over 15 amino acids. Looked up from germline, CDR1 is SGHAT and CDR2 is FQNNGV.